This TCR beta chain was recorded in a study of cytomegalovirus exposure and HLA in healthy donors. This PCR relied on a set of 60 Vbeta primers and 13 Jbeta primers. Sequenced by immunoSEQ multiplex PCR; TCRdb stores in-frame clones only, minus some. The table lists roughly 100,000 clones, 10% of them singletons. Germline lookup yields CDR1 MNHEY and CDR2 SMNVEV (reference sequence). The CDR3 has 20 amino acids. The germline V and J ends were trimmed by 2 bases and 2 bases, with 24 bases remaining between them. The sequence derives from a middle-aged man in good health and CMV-seropositive. Sequencing was done on a sample of PBMCs. This chain uses TRBV27 with TRBJ2-2, with D possibly being TRBD2 (5 bases). In DNA form, the CDR3 reads TGTGCCAGCAGTTTACAGCGGAGCCCCCTAGCAGAACATAACACCGGGGAGCTGTTTTTT. This translates into CASSLQRSPLAEHNTGELFF.